This T cell receptor beta chain was retrieved from a study of cytotoxic CD8 clonotypes in ibrutinib-treated CLL (dated by TCRdb to 2020 to 2022). For context, the study as a whole: The cohort had about ten relapsed/refractory and around 15 treatment-naive patients; 17 were IGHV unmutated. Partial responses were observed in about 25 patients and complete responses in 2; after a median follow-up of around 68 months, remission was maintained in 14 patients and progression was observed in approximately twelve. The response samples were drawn at a median of roughly twelve months into treatment, with a range of roughly 6 to 40 months. Every sample from remission and from progressive disease was obtained while the patients were still on ibrutinib. Longitudinal samples were obtainable from about 30% of the roughly 90 participants in the trial. On average, each sample yielded around 270,000 productive templates and 94,082 productive rearrangements. Cryopreserved peripheral blood mononuclear cells were collected before treatment, at response, and at either disease progression or sustained remission. Here is what the overall study found, with its caveats: Sampling times were not matched between patients in sustained remission and patients whose disease was progressing, and lymph node repertoires were not examined. Clonality increased at ibrutinib response, stayed stable in sustained remission, and fell back toward baseline at progression. At baseline, clonality was higher than in age-matched healthy donors and showed a strong correlation with circulating CD8+ T-cell counts. Public clonotypes were found to be uncommon and were observed to contract or remain stable during treatment; the increase in clonality was shown to reflect expansion of private clonotypes at ibrutinib response.

In light of the paper, this sample's time point label describes: more than 10 months on ibrutinib. Roughly 2.2 micrograms of genomic DNA were extracted from cryopreserved PBMCs for TCR beta library preparation. Longitudinal blood samples from CLL patients on ibrutinib monotherapy underwent high-throughput TCR beta sequencing. The patients were enrolled in a single-center, open-label phase 2 trial of ibrutinib monotherapy. Details on this clone: What this receptor recognizes is not known. No much larger clone is present one base from it, and per-base qualities are unavailable.

The goal of deep resolution MiSeq sequencing was a depth between 1 in 1 million and 1 in 200,000 T cells, and coverage averaged 10x per clonotype. The immunoSEQ hsTCRB Kit was used to generate the TCR beta libraries. Per the original workflow: ImmunoSEQ Data Assistant and ImmunoSEQ Analyzer were used for data analysis, and V, D and J genes were assigned according to IMGT definitions. Clonality, with values ranging from 0 to 1, was calculated as one minus the normalized Shannon entropy of productive rearrangement frequencies. Public clonotype analysis was restricted to overrepresented clonotypes comprising at least 0.05% of each patient's repertoire. Thirteen age-matched healthy donor repertoires from immuneACCESS were used as controls for clonality. TCRdb re-hosts the immuneACCESS table, in-frame sequences only. Its copies lack some clones; in the studies checked, an unresolved V gene accounts for under half of them, and the cause for the rest is not known. That table gives V, J and clone size, and the DNA gave D and trimming. The sample table lists approximately 190,000 clones, 75% to 80% of them with a count of one. Around 10% of the sample lies in the top ten.

The CDR3 contains 17 residues, cysteine and phenylalanine counted. Just CDR3 DNA is preserved here, 51 bases in frame from base 1. The germline V gene specifies MGHDK as CDR1 and SYGVNS as CDR2. V is pruned by 1 base and J by 4 bases, leaving 10 bases of the junction without a gene match. This chain joins TRBV25-1 to TRBJ2-3, with 8 middle bases fitting TRBD1. The receptor's source is a human donor with chronic lymphocytic leukemia. Sequences were derived from PBMCs, sampled after 12 months of ibrutinib treatment. The CDR3 in this case is CASSEWTSGQGADTQYF. The DNA sequence reads TGTGCCAGCAGTGAATGGACCAGCGGACAGGGTGCAGATACGCAGTATTTT.